The 12 T cell receptor beta chains below were found in one sample sequenced in a study of PD-1 blockade in classical Hodgkin lymphoma. Sequenced by immunoSEQ multiplex PCR; TCRdb stores in-frame clones only, minus some. The sample yields about 90,000 clones, 89% seen once. All patients experienced relapse after autologous stem cell transplantation, and brentuximab vedotin exposure was variable. Sequenced material: peripheral blood mononuclear cells (PBMCs), taken before the second cycle of nivolumab. These receptors all stem from a human donor with classical Hodgkin lymphoma.

The V and J genes are TRBV13 and TRBJ2-1; TRBD1 aligns across 10 bases. This CDR3 comprises 15 residues. V was clipped by 5 bases and J by 7 bases; unmatched bases: 8. Germline V gene sequence: CDR1 PRHDT, CDR2 FYEKMQ (reference sequence). Here the CDR3 DNA reads TGTGCCAGCAGCCCTCGACCGGGACAGGGGAATGAGCAGTTCTTC. It translates to CASSPRPGQGNEQFF.

J is TRBJ1-2 and V is TRBV7-9; 8 bases agree with TRBD1. CDR3 size: 12 residues. The V gene's germline CDR1 is SEHNR and CDR2 FQNEAQ (reference sequence). J was trimmed by 8 bases and V by 7 bases; bases with no gene match: 6. For the CDR3, the DNA is TGTGCCAGCACCAGGACAGGGATCGGCTACACCTTC. Translating it yields CASTRTGIGYTF.

The chain recombines TRBV14 with TRBJ2-3, with 7 bases matching TRBD2. Trimming took 4 bases from V and 7 from J; bases not matched to a gene: 8. Germline values: CDR1 SGHDN, CDR2 FVKESK. The CDR3 has 14 residues. The CDR3 protein is CASSPGPSGNTQYF. CDR3 sequence (DNA): TGTGCCAGCAGCCCCGGGCCTAGCGGCAATACGCAGTATTTT.

V gene TRBV5-1 combines with J gene TRBJ2-1; D is unclear. V was cut by 3 bases and J by 6 bases, with 4 bases left in between. The CDR3 contains 11 residues. Germline CDR1 reads SGHRS; CDR2 reads YFSETQ. The CDR3 here is CASSSGNEQFF. Here the CDR3 DNA reads TGCGCCAGCAGCTCAGGCAATGAGCAGTTCTTC.

The chain couples TRBV10-3 to TRBJ2-1, with 7 bases lining up with TRBD2. Germline V lookup: CDR1 ENHRY, CDR2 SYGVKD. The CDR3 length is 14 residues. The J segment lost 5 bases and the V segment lost 8 bases, leaving 9 bases of the junction unmatched. The CDR3 reads CAIQRAGRNNEQFF. The CDR3 DNA is TGTGCCATCCAGAGAGCGGGACGAAACAATGAGCAGTTCTTC.

This CDR3 reads CASSLGTTPYEQYF. CDR3 nucleotide sequence: TGTGCCAGTAGCTTAGGGACTACCCCCTACGAGCAGTACTTC. The rearrangement uses TRBV19 and TRBJ2-7; TRBD2 matches 7 bases. The CDR3 is 14 amino acids. Germline trimming cut 6 bases from V and 2 bases from J; bases unmatched to any gene: 7. Germline V gene data show CDR1 as LNHDA and CDR2 as SQIVND (reference sequence).

The V call is TRBV9, the J call TRBJ2-1; 10 nucleotides match TRBD2. The CDR3 sequence is 15 residues long. Looked up from germline, CDR1 is SGDLS and CDR2 is YYNGEE. With 4 bases clipped from V and 12 bases from J, the junction kept 13 bases outside the gene matches. The CDR3 DNA sequence: TGTGCCAGCAGCCCAGGGACTAGCGAGACAATGAGGCAGTTCTTC. This sequence encodes CASSPGTSETMRQFF. Using reference TRBV9 and TRBJ2-1 for the parts outside the CDR3, the full variable domain is DSGVTQTPKHLITATGQRVTLRCSPRSGDLSVYWYQQSLDQGLQFLIQYYNGEERAKGNILERFSAQQFPDLHSELNLSSLELGDSALYFCASSPGTSETMRQFFGPGTRLTVL.

The chain carries TRBV5-1 and TRBJ2-5, with D perhaps TRBD1 (6 bases). Germline CDR1 is SGHRS and CDR2 is YFSETQ. V gave up 2 bases and J gave up 1 base, with 15 bases separating them. The CDR3 is 16 residues long. The DNA for the CDR3 is TGCGCCAGCAGCTTTCGGAGACAGGAGTTCCAAGAGACCCAGTACTTC. Translation: CASSFRRQEFQETQYF.

The V and J genes are TRBV4-1 and TRBJ2-1; the D is unclear. This CDR3 has 15 residues. Trimming took 5 bases from V and 0 from J, leaving 11 bases between them. Germline-derived CDR1 and CDR2 are MGHRA and YSYEKL. The CDR3 region has the DNA TGCGCCAGCAGCATTCTTACCCCCTCCTACAATGAGCAGTTCTTC. This codes for CASSILTPSYNEQFF.

This chain connects TRBV19 to TRBJ1-2, with 7 bases that match TRBD1. J gave up 9 bases and V 9 bases, and 10 bases lay outside the gene matches. This CDR3 is 12 amino acids long. From germline, CDR1 is LNHDA and CDR2 SQIVND (reference sequence). The CDR3, as DNA: TGTGCCAGCGTAGGACAGGAGTTGCGCTACACCTTC. Protein product: CASVGQELRYTF.

This clone was counted a single time. V usage is TRBV11-2 and J usage is TRBJ2-6; D possibly corresponds to TRBD1 (5 bases). The V gene's germline CDR1 is SGHAT and CDR2 FQNNGV. The CDR3 loop spans 17 amino acids. The V end was cut by 6 bases, the J end by 4 bases, with 19 bases between. DNA of the CDR3: TGTGCCAGCAGTGAACCTTGGTACAGGACCGGGGCCAACGTCCTGACTTTC. It codes for CASSEPWYRTGANVLTF.

The rearrangement joins TRBV30 to TRBJ1-6; the D gene is possibly TRBD1 (6 bases). The germline CDR1 and CDR2 sequences are GTSNPN and SVGIG (reference sequence). Trimming shortened V by 1 base and J by 4 bases, and 8 bases separated the two germline ends. The CDR3 spans 14 residues. The chain's CDR3 is CAWSETGYNSPLHF. The CDR3 nucleotides read TGTGCCTGGAGTGAAACAGGGTATAATTCACCCCTCCACTTT.